This T cell receptor (beta chain) was profiled in a study of blood T cell repertoires in COVID-19. Background on the study: The origin of the acute and convalescent COVID-19 samples was the United States, Italy and Spain.

Germline assignment: CDR1 MDHEN and CDR2 SYDVKM. The CDR3 loop spans 16 amino acids. V was pared by 6 bases and J by 3 bases, with 20 bases between. Data came from immunoSEQ multiplex PCR; TCRdb stores just in-frame clones and leaves some out. Among 250,000 to 350,000 clones listed, 70% to 85% were seen once. This chain joins TRBV28 and TRBJ2-5, with TRBD2 as a possible D gene (5 bases). The source of this sequence is a human donor with COVID-19, enrolled during active disease. The donor label of this sample is uncertain. Sequencing was carried out using peripheral blood. CDR3 bases: TGTGCCAGCAGAGCTCGTGAGGGCACGGGGAAAGAGACCCAGTACTTC. This translates into CASRAREGTGKETQYF.